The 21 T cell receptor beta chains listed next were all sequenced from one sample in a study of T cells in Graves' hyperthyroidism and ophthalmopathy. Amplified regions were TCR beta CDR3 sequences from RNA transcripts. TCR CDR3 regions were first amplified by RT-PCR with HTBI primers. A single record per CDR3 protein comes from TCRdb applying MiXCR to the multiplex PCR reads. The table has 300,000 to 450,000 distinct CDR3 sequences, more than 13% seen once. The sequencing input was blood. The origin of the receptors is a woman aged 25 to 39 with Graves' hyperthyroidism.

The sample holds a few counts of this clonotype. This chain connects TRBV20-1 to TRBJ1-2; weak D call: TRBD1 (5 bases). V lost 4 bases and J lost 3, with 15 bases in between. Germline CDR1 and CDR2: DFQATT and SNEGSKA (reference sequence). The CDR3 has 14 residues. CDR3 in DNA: TGCAGTGCTATTGAAGGCCGGGGGGACTATGGCTACACCTTC. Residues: CSAIEGRGDYGYTF.

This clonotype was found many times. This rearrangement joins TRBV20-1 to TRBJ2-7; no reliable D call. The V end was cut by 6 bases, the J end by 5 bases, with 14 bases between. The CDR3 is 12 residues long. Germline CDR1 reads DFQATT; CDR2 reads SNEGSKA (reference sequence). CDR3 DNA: TGCAGTGCCACCGGCCGCATAGACGAGCAGTACTTC. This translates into CSATGRIDEQYF.

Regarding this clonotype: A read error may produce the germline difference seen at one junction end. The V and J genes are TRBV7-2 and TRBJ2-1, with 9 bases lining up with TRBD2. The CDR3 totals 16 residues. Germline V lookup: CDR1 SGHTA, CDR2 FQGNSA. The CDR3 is CASRLDGREGLNEQFF. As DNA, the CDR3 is TGTGCAAGCAGATTAGATGGGCGGGAGGGCCTGAATGAGCAGTTCTTC. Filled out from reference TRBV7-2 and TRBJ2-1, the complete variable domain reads GAGVSQSPSNKVTEKGKDVELRCDPISGHTALYWYRQSLGQGLEFLIYFQGNSAPDKSGLPSDRFSAERTGGSVSTLTIQRTQQEDSAVYLCASRLDGREGLNEQFFGPGTRLTVL.

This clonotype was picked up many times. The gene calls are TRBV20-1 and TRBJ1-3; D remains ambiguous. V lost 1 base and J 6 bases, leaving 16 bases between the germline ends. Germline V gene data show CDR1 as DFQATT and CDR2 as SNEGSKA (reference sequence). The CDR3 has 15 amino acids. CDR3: CSARVPAALANTIYF. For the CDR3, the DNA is TGCAGTGCTAGAGTTCCCGCAGCTCTGGCAAACACCATATATTTT.

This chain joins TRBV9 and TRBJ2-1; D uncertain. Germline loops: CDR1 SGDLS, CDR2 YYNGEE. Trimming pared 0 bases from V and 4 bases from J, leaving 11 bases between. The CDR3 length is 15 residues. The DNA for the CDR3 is TGTGCCAGCAGCGTAGGGCTAGTTGGGTACAATGAGCAGTTCTTC. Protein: CASSVGLVGYNEQFF.

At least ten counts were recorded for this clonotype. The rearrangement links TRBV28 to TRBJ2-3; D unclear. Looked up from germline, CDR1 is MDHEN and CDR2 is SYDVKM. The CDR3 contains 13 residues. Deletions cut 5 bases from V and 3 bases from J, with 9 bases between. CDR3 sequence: CASSAPATDTQYF. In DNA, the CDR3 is TGTGCCAGCAGTGCCCCGGCGACAGATACGCAGTATTTT.

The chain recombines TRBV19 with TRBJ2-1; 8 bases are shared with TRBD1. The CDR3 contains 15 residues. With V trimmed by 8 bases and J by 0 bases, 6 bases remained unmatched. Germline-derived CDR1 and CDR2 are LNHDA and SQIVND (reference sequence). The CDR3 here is CASSGQGSSYNEQFF. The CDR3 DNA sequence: TGTGCCAGTTCCGGACAGGGTAGCTCCTACAATGAGCAGTTCTTC.

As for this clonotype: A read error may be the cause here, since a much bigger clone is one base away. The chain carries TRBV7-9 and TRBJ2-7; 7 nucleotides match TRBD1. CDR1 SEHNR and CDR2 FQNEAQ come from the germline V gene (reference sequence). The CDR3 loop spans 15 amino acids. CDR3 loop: CTSSQTGTASYEQYF. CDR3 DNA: TGTACCAGCAGCCAGACCGGGACAGCCTCCTACGAGCAGTACTTC.

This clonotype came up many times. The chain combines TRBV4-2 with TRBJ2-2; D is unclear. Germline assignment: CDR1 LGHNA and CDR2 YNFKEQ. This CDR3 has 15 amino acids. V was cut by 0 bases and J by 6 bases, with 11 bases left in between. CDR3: CASSQEGGPAGELFF. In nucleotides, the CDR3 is TGTGCCAGCAGCCAAGAAGGTGGCCCAGCCGGGGAGCTGTTTTTT.

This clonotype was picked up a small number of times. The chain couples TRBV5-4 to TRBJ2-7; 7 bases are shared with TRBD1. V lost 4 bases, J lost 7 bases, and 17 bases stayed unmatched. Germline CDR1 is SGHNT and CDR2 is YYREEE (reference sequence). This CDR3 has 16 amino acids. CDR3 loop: CASSRMEATGHEEQYF. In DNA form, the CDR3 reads TGTGCCAGCAGCCGAATGGAGGCGACAGGGCATGAGGAGCAGTACTTC. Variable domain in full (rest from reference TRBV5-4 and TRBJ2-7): ETGVTQSPTHLIKTRGQQVTLRCSSQSGHNTVSWYQQALGQGPQFIFQYYREEENGRGNFPPRFSGLQFPNYSSELNVNALELDDSALYLCASSRMEATGHEEQYFGPGTRLTVT.

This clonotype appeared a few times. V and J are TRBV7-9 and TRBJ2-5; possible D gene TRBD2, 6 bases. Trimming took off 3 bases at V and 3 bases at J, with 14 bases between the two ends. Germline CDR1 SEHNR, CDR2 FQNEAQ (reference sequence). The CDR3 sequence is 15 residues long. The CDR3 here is CASSFSSGDKETQYF. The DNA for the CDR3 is TGTGCCAGCAGCTTTTCGTCGGGAGATAAAGAGACCCAGTACTTC.

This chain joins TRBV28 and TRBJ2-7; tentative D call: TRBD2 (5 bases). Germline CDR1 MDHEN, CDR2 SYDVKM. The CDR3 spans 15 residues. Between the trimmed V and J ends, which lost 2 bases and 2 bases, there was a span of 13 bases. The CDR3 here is CASSLGISETYEQYF. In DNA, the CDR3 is TGTGCCAGCAGTTTAGGGATTAGCGAGACCTACGAGCAGTACTTC.

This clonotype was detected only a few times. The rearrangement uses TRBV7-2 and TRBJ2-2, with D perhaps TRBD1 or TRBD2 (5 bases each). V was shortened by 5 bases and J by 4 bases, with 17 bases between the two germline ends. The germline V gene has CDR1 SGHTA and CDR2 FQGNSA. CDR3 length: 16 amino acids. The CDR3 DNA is TGTGCCAGCAGCCCCCGAGGGGCGTTGATCACCGGGGAGCTGTTTTTT. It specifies CASSPRGALITGELFF.

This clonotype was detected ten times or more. The chain's CDR3 is CASSPTGALSFAEAFF. Here the CDR3 DNA reads TGTGCCAGCAGCCCCACAGGGGCACTTTCGTTTGCTGAAGCTTTCTTT. This chain uses TRBV3-1 with TRBJ1-1; TRBD1 agrees at 7 bases. V shed 4 bases, J shed 6 bases, and the junction held 14 bases outside the gene matches. This CDR3 contains 16 residues. CDR1 and CDR2 (germline): LGHDT, YNNKEL (reference sequence).

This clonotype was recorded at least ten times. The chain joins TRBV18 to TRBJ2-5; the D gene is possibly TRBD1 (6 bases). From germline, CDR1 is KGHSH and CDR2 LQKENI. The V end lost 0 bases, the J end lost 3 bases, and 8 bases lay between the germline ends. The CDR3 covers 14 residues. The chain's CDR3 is CASSPPGTKETQYF. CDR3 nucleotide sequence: TGTGCCAGCTCACCACCAGGGACAAAAGAGACCCAGTACTTC.

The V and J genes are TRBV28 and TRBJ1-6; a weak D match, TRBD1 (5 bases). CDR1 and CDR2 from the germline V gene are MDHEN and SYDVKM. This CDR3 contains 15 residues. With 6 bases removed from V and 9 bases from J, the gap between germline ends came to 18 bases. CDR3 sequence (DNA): TGTGCCAGCAGGCTTGGAGGGGAGAATAGTTCACCCCTCCACTTT. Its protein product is CASRLGGENSSPLHF.

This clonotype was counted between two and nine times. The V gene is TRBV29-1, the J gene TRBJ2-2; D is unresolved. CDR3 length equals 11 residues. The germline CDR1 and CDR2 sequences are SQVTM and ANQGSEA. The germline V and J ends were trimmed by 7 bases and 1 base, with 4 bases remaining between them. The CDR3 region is CSAKNTGELFF. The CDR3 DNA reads TGCAGCGCCAAGAACACCGGGGAGCTGTTTTTT.

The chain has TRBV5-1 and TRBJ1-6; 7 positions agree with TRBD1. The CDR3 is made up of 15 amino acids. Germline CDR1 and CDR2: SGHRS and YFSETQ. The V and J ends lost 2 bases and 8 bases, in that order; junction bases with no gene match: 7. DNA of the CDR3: TGCGCCAGCAGCTTAACTAACAGGGGTGATTCACCCCTCCACTTT. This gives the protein CASSLTNRGDSPLHF.

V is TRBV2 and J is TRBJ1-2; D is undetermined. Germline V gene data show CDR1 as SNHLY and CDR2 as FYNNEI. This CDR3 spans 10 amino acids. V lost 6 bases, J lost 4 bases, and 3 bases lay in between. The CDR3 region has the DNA TGTGCCAGCAGGGTCTATGGCTACACCTTC. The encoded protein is CASRVYGYTF. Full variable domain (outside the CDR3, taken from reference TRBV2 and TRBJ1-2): EPEVTQTPSHQVTQMGQEVILRCVPISNHLYFYWYRQILGQKVEFLVSFYNNEISEKSEIFDDQFSVERPDGSNFTLKIRSTKLEDSAMYFCASRVYGYTFGSGTRLTVV.

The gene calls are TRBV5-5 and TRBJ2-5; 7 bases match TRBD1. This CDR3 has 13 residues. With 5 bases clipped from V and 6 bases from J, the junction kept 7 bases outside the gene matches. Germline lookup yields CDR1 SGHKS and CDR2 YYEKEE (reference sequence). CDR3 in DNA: TGTGCCAGCAGTCCTGACAGGGCGAAGACCCAGTACTTC. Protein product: CASSPDRAKTQYF.

CDR3 sequence reads: CATSDLASGSAGELFF. The DNA of the CDR3 is TGTGCCACCAGTGATTTGGCTAGCGGGAGCGCCGGGGAGCTGTTTTTT. This chain links TRBV24-1 with TRBJ2-2; the match to TRBD2 covers 10 bases. This CDR3 has 16 amino acids. The germline CDR1 and CDR2 sequences are KGHDR and SFDVKD. Trimming removed 0 bases from V and 6 bases from J; junction bases left unmatched: 3.